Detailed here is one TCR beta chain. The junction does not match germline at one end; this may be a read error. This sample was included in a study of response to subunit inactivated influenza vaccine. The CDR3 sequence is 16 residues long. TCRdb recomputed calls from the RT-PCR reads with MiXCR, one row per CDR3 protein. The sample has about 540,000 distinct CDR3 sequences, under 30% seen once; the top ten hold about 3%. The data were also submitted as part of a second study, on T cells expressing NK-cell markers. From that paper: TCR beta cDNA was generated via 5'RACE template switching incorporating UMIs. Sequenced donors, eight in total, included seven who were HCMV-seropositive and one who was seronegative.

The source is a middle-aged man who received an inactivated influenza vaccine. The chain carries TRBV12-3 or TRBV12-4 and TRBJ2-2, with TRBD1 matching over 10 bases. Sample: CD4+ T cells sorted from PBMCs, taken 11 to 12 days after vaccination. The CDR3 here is CASSYRTGGRSGELLF. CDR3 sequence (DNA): TGTGCCAGCAGTTACCGGACAGGGGGGAGGTCCGGGGAGCTGCTTTTT.